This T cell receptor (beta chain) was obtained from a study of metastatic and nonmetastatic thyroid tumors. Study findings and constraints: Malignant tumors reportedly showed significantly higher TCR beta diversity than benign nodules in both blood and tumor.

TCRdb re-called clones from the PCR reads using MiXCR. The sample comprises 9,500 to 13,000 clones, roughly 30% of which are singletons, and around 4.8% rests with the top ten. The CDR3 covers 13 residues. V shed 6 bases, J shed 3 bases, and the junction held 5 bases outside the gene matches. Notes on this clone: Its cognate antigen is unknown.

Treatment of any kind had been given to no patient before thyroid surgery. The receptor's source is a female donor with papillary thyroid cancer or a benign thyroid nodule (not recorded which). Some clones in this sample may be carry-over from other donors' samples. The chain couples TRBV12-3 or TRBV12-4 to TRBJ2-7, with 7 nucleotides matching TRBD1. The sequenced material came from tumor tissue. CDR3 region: CASSRGRYYEQYF. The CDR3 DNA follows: TGTGCCAGCAGCAGGGGGAGATACTACGAGCAGTACTTC.